Listed here are 27 T cell receptor beta chains from one sample, sequenced in a study of post-analysis software for immune sequencing data. Study conclusions and caveats: Controls had lower frequencies than patients of 4 or 5 TRBV segments, which included TRBV5-6, TRBV5-1 and TRBV20-1.

Every TCR beta cDNA library bore unique molecular identifiers. TCRdb independently ran MiXCR on the PCR reads; one entry per CDR3 protein. The sample carries 750,000 to 950,000 distinct CDR3 sequences, roughly 58% recorded once. The antigens these receptors bind are not known. Sequencing was carried out using blood. The receptors come from a girl aged 5 to 17 with multiple sclerosis.

The chain carries TRBV24-1 and TRBJ1-2; perhaps TRBD1 as D (5 bases). CDR3 length: 14 residues. CDR1 and CDR2 (germline): KGHDR, SFDVKD. The ends were cut back, 9 bases at V and 0 bases at J, with 13 bases in the middle. The CDR3 loop reads CATLRQITNYGYTF. Written as DNA, the CDR3 is TGTGCCACCCTCCGACAGATTACTAACTATGGCTACACCTTC.

This sequence joins TRBV18 and TRBJ2-7; D possibly corresponds to TRBD1 (5 bases). V was cut by 5 bases and J by 6 bases, with 20 bases left in between. The CDR3 is 15 amino acids. Germline V lookup: CDR1 KGHSH, CDR2 LQKENI. CDR3 sequence (DNA): TGTGCCAGCTCAAAAGTCGAAGGGGCGGTGGGCGAGCAGTACTTC. Translating it yields CASSKVEGAVGEQYF. The full variable domain, rest sourced from reference TRBV18 and TRBJ2-7, is NAGVMQNPRHLVRRRGQEARLRCSPMKGHSHVYWYRQLPEEGLKFMVYLQKENIIDESGMPKERFSAEFPKEGPSILRIQQVVRGDSAAYFCASSKVEGAVGEQYFGPGTRLTVT.

This sequence joins TRBV29-1 and TRBJ2-4, with no clear D. Germline loops: CDR1 SQVTM, CDR2 ANQGSEA. This CDR3 spans 14 amino acids. Trimming pared 1 base from V and 0 bases from J, leaving 7 bases between. The CDR3 DNA reads as TGCAGCGTTGAAGGGGCGCTAGCCAAAAACATTCAGTACTTC. Amino acid sequence: CSVEGALAKNIQYF.

The chain couples TRBV5-1 to TRBJ2-5, with a weak D call TRBD2 (6 bases). Germline V lookup: CDR1 SGHRS, CDR2 YFSETQ. CDR3 size: 14 residues. The ends were cut back, 4 bases at V and 5 bases at J, with 15 bases in the middle. CDR3 in DNA: TGCGCCAGCAGCGGAGGGGCACTAACGGAGACCCAGTACTTC. This sequence encodes CASSGGALTETQYF.

The chain recombines TRBV6-2 or TRBV6-3 with TRBJ2-7, with 8 bases aligning to TRBD1. The V gene end was trimmed by 1 base and the J gene end by 5 bases; junction bases not matched to a gene: 4. The CDR3 loop spans 14 amino acids. The germline V gene encodes CDR1 MNHEY and CDR2 SVGEGT. The CDR3 DNA follows: TGTGCCAGCAGTTACTGGACAGGGCTGAACGAGCAGTACTTC. Translation gives CASSYWTGLNEQYF.

This clonotype was observed a handful of times. CDR3 bases: TGTGCCAGCAGCCAGCAGCCCTGGGAGCGTAGAAACTATGGCTACACCTTC. Translation: CASSQQPWERRNYGYTF. The chain uses TRBV6-2 or TRBV6-3 and TRBJ1-2, with no clear D. Deletions cut 6 bases from V and 2 bases from J, with 22 bases between. Germline values: CDR1 MNHEY, CDR2 SVGEGT. This CDR3 is 17 amino acids long.

In this sample, this clonotype turned up a few times. The chain couples TRBV5-1 to TRBJ2-7; 10 bases agree with TRBD2. The CDR3 consists of 17 residues. In germline, CDR1 is SGHRS, CDR2 YFSETQ. V gave up 5 bases and J gave up 0 bases; unmatched junction bases: 11. CDR3 in amino acids: CASSFLPSGRVSYEQYF. The CDR3 nucleotides read TGCGCCAGCAGTTTCTTGCCCAGCGGGAGGGTCTCCTACGAGCAGTACTTC.

This clonotype was seen only a few times. The rearrangement links TRBV19 to TRBJ2-3; no clear D. Trimming cost V 3 bases and J 1 base, with 11 bases left between them. CDR3 size: 15 residues. The germline V gene encodes CDR1 LNHDA and CDR2 SQIVND (reference sequence). Here the CDR3 DNA reads TGTGCCAGTAGTATGATGGCAGCCCGCACAGATACGCAGTATTTT. Translating gives CASSMMAARTDTQYF.

The chain uses TRBV9 and TRBJ1-1, with D tentatively TRBD1 (5 bases). V was pared by 4 bases and J by 0 bases, with 16 bases between. CDR1 and CDR2 (germline): SGDLS, YYNGEE. This CDR3 is 16 amino acids long. The CDR3 spells CASSPGGVKVNTEAFF. The CDR3 region has the DNA TGTGCCAGCAGCCCCGGAGGGGTGAAGGTGAACACTGAAGCTTTCTTT.

The CDR3 nucleotides read TGCGCCAGCAGTCAAAATAGTGACAATGAGCAGTTCTTC. Translating it yields CASSQNSDNEQFF. V gene TRBV5-1 combines with J gene TRBJ2-1; D not certain. The CDR3 is 13 residues long. V was shortened by 5 bases and J by 5 bases, with 11 bases between the two germline ends. The germline V gene encodes CDR1 SGHRS and CDR2 YFSETQ.

This clonotype was picked up a small number of times. The chain carries TRBV7-2 and TRBJ2-7, with 8 bases identical to TRBD1. The CDR3 loop spans 15 amino acids. The J segment lost 2 bases and the V segment lost 5 bases, leaving 8 bases of the junction unmatched. Germline-derived CDR1 and CDR2 are SGHTA and FQGNSA. CDR3 bases: TGTGCCAGCAGCCAGCGGACAGGGATTGCCTACGAGCAGTACTTC. Translated, it gives CASSQRTGIAYEQYF.

This chain uses TRBV4-1 with TRBJ1-4, with D possibly matching TRBD1 (5 bases). V shed 3 bases and J shed 5 bases, with 13 bases lying between them. This CDR3 is 15 amino acids long. Germline CDR1 MGHRA, CDR2 YSYEKL. The CDR3 spells CASSHTPGPNEKLFF. For the CDR3, the DNA is TGCGCCAGCAGCCACACGCCGGGGCCGAATGAAAAACTGTTTTTT.

The gene calls are TRBV12-3 or TRBV12-4 and TRBJ2-5; perhaps TRBD2 as D (5 bases). The V end lost 3 bases, the J end lost 1 base, and 9 bases lay between the germline ends. The CDR3 loop spans 14 amino acids. DNA of the CDR3: TGTGCCAGCAGTTTGAGGGTGACCCAAGAGACCCAGTACTTC. Residues: CASSLRVTQETQYF.

The rearrangement links TRBV4-2 to TRBJ2-1; 9 nucleotides match TRBD2. There are 14 residues in the CDR3. V was clipped by 8 bases and J by 5 bases; unmatched bases: 7. Germline V gene sequence: CDR1 LGHNA, CDR2 YNFKEQ. As DNA, the CDR3 is TGTGCCAGCGCTCCTAGCGGGGTGCACAATGAGCAGTTCTTC. This sequence encodes CASAPSGVHNEQFF.

The gene calls are TRBV4-2 and TRBJ2-5; TRBD2 aligns across 13 bases. Germline CDR1 is LGHNA and CDR2 is YNFKEQ. The V segment lost 4 bases and the J segment 5 bases; nucleotides outside the gene matches: 4. The CDR3 loop spans 15 amino acids. CDR3 nucleotide sequence: TGTGCCAGCAGCCCCGGACTAGCGGGAGACGAGACCCAGTACTTC. Protein product: CASSPGLAGDETQYF.

V and J are TRBV5-5 and TRBJ2-5, with 10 nucleotides matching TRBD2. The V gene's germline CDR1 is SGHKS and CDR2 YYEKEE (reference sequence). J lost 4 bases, V lost 0 bases, and 6 bases had no gene match. This CDR3 has 16 amino acids. The CDR3 coding sequence is TGTGCCAGCAGCTTGGTTGAGCGGGGGGGCCTAGAGACCCAGTACTTC. Translating it yields CASSLVERGGLETQYF.

V gene TRBV12-3 or TRBV12-4 combines with J gene TRBJ2-7, with D perhaps matching TRBD1 or TRBD2 (6 bases each). This CDR3 comprises 13 residues. Deletions cut 8 bases from V and 7 bases from J, with 18 bases between. The CDR3 DNA reads as TGTGCCAGCGCCCTCCGGGGGCTGGGGGAGCAGTACTTC. This sequence encodes CASALRGLGEQYF.

The chain recombines TRBV7-8 with TRBJ2-1, with TRBD2 matching 13 bases. In germline, CDR1 is SGHVS, CDR2 FQNEAQ. V dropped 5 bases and J dropped 12; count of bases not matched to a gene: 10. The CDR3 totals 15 residues. The CDR3 sequence is CASSQQGLAGVPQFF. CDR3 DNA: TGTGCCAGCAGCCAACAAGGACTAGCGGGGGTCCCGCAGTTCTTC. Drawing the rest from reference TRBV7-8 and TRBJ2-1, the complete variable domain is GAGVSQSPRYKVAKRGQDVALRCDPISGHVSLFWYQQALGQGPEFLTYFQNEAQLDKSGLPSDRFFAERPEGSVSTLKIQRTQQEDSAVYLCASSQQGLAGVPQFFGPGTRLTVL.

The gene calls are TRBV15 and TRBJ1-4; D gene uncertain. CDR3 length equals 16 residues. V was trimmed by 0 bases and J by 3 bases, leaving 11 bases between them. The V gene's germline CDR1 is LNHNV and CDR2 YYDKDF (reference sequence). The CDR3 protein is CATSRDGAQSNEKLFF. As DNA, the CDR3 is TGTGCCACCAGCAGAGATGGCGCCCAGTCTAATGAAAAACTGTTTTTT.

This chain uses TRBV2 with TRBJ1-5, with 7 positions matching TRBD1. This CDR3 has 16 amino acids. The V segment lost 6 bases and the J segment 6 bases; nucleotides outside the gene matches: 14. CDR1 and CDR2 from the germline V gene are SNHLY and FYNNEI. The CDR3, as DNA: TGTGCCAGCAGGGGCGAGTTACAGGGGCCCCCTCAGCCCCAGCATTTT. Protein product: CASRGELQGPPQPQHF.

This clonotype has only a few counts. The rearrangement uses TRBV7-6 and TRBJ2-3, with no clear D. CDR1 and CDR2 (germline): SGHVS, FNYEAQ. Trimming stripped 2 bases from V and 7 bases from J, with 7 bases between. The CDR3 is 12 amino acids. The CDR3, as DNA: TGTGCCAGCAGCTTACTTACGAATACGCAGTATTTT. It yields the protein CASSLLTNTQYF.

Concerning this clonotype: Mismatch with germline at one junction end may stem from a read error. The V call is TRBV12-3 or TRBV12-4, the J call TRBJ2-5; no definite D call. The CDR3 consists of 11 residues. CDR3 nucleotide sequence: TGTGCCGGCAGTTTAGAGGAGACCCAGTACTTC. Translated, it gives CAGSLEETQYF.

The gene calls are TRBV14 and TRBJ2-5; 9 nucleotides line up with TRBD2. The V and J ends lost 2 bases and 3 bases, in that order; junction bases with no gene match: 7. The germline V gene encodes CDR1 SGHDN and CDR2 FVKESK. This CDR3 has 16 residues. CDR3: CASSQLLLAGEETQYF. CDR3 DNA sequence: TGTGCCAGCAGCCAACTACTCTTAGCGGGAGAAGAGACCCAGTACTTC.

The chain uses TRBV4-2 and TRBJ2-4, with 12 bases matching TRBD2. The J call may be incorrect, as the DNA end agrees better with TRBJ2-5. This CDR3 spans 20 amino acids. Germline CDR1 reads LGHNA; CDR2 reads YNFKEQ. This chain's CDR3 is CASSQEGWRLAGGPQETQYF. CDR3 coding DNA: TGTGCCAGCAGCCAAGAGGGATGGCGGCTAGCGGGAGGGCCCCAGGAGACCCAGTACTTC.

As to this clonotype: A read error is likely, as this CDR3 ends without the conserved phenylalanine or tryptophan. The chain joins TRBV7-3 to TRBJ2-1; D gene unclear. The V and J ends lost 4 bases and 7 bases respectively, with 14 bases between them. The germline gives CDR1 SGHTA, CDR2 FQGTGA. The CDR3 totals 14 residues. The DNA of the CDR3 is TGTGCCAGCAGCTCTTGGGTCGCGTCGAATGAGCAGTTCGTC. Protein product: CASSSWVASNEQFV.

This clonotype was counted between two and nine times. The rearrangement links TRBV5-1 to TRBJ2-1; 8 positions match TRBD1. The end of the DNA aligns better with TRBJ2-7, so the J call may be wrong. This CDR3 spans 15 amino acids. Germline V gives CDR1 SGHRS, CDR2 YFSETQ. The CDR3 spells CASSFSRGRGYEQYF. CDR3 in DNA: TGCGCCAGCAGCTTCAGCAGGGGGCGCGGGTACGAGCAGTACTTC.

The rearrangement uses TRBV7-9 and TRBJ2-2; D gene unclear. The CDR3 is 10 amino acids. The V end lost 8 bases, the J end lost 6 bases, and 4 bases lay between the germline ends. From germline, CDR1 is SEHNR and CDR2 FQNEAQ (reference sequence). The CDR3 coding sequence is TGTGCCAGCTACTCCGGGGAGCTGTTTTTT. Amino acids: CASYSGELFF.